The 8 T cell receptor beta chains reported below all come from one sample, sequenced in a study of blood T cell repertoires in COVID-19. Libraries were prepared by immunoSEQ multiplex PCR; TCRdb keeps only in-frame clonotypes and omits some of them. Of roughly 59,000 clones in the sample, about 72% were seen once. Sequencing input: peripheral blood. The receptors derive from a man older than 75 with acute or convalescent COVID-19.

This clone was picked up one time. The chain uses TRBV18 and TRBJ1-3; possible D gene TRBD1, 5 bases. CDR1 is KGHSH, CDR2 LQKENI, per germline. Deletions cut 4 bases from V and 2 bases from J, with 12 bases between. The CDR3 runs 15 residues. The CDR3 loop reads CASSLGEGTGNTIYF. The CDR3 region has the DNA TGTGCCAGCTCACTAGGGGAAGGAACTGGAAACACCATATATTTT.

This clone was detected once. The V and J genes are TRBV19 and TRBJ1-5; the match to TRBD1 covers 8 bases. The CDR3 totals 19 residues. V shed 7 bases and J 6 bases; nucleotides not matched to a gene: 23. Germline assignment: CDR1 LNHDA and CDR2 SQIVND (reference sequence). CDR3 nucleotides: TGTGCCAGTACGCCATCCTATTTCCGGACAGGGAAATTCGGTCAGCCCCAGCATTTT. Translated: CASTPSYFRTGKFGQPQHF.

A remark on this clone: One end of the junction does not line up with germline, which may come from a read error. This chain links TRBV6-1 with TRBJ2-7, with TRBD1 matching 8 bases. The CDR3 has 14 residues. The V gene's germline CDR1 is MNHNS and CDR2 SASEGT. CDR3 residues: CASSEAGQGYEQYF. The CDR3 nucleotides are TGTGCCAGCAGCGAAGCTGGACAGGGCTACGAGCAGTACTTC.

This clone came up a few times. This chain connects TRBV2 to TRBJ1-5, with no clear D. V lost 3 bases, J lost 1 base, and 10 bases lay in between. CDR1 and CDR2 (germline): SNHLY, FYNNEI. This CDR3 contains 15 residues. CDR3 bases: TGTGCCAGCAGTGACGGGAAGAACAGCAATCAGCCCCAGCATTTT. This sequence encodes CASSDGKNSNQPQHF.

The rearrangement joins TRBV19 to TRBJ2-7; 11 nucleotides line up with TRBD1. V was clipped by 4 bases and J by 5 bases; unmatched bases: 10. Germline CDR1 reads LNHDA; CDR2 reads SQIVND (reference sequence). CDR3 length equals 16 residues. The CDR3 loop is CASSSPRGTGGNEQYF. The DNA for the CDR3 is TGTGCCAGTAGTAGCCCCCGAGGGACAGGGGGGAACGAGCAGTACTTC.

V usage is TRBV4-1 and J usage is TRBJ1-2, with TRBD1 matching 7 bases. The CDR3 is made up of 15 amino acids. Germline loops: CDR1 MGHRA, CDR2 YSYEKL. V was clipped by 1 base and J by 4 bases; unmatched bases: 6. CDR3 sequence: CASSQARGQPYGYTF. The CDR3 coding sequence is TGCGCCAGCAGCCAAGCTAGGGGACAGCCCTATGGCTACACCTTC.

CDR3 bases: TGTGCCATCAGTGATACCGCGGCTAGCGGGGGGCGAGATACGCAGTATTTT. Translating it yields CAISDTAASGGRDTQYF. The gene calls are TRBV10-3 and TRBJ2-3, with 11 bases identical to TRBD2. Per the germline V gene, CDR1 is ENHRY and CDR2 is SYGVKD. V lost 3 bases to trimming and J lost 5 bases; unmatched junction nucleotides: 10. The length of the CDR3 is 17 residues.

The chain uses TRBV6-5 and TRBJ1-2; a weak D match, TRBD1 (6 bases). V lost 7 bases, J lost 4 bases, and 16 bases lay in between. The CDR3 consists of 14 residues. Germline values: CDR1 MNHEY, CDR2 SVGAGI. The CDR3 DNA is TGTGCCAGCATCCCGACAGGATCGGGCTATGGCTACACCTTC. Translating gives CASIPTGSGYGYTF.